This entry lists 22 T cell receptor beta chains sequenced from one sample in a study of blood T cell repertoires in COVID-19. The method was immunoSEQ multiplex PCR; TCRdb's version includes in-frame clones alone and lacks a portion of them. The data hold some 200,000 clones, with around 83% observed a single time. The specimen was peripheral blood. These TCRs come from a woman aged 40 to 50 with acute or convalescent COVID-19.

The chain combines TRBV15 with TRBJ1-6; TRBD1 aligns across 9 bases. The CDR3 length is 15 residues. Germline V gives CDR1 LNHNV, CDR2 YYDKDF (reference sequence). J was trimmed by 14 bases and V by 1 base; bases with no gene match: 9. Here the CDR3 reads CATSRGTGVLKTLHF. The CDR3 DNA is TGTGCCACCAGCAGAGGGACAGGGGTGTTAAAAACCCTCCACTTT.

CDR3 in DNA: TGTGCCAGTAGCCGACTAGCGGGGGCCTCCGAGCAGTACTTC. Its protein product is CASSRLAGASEQYF. The rearrangement links TRBV19 to TRBJ2-7; 12 nucleotides match TRBD2. J was trimmed by 6 bases and V by 6 bases; bases with no gene match: 6. This CDR3 is built from 14 residues. Germline lookup yields CDR1 LNHDA and CDR2 SQIVND (reference sequence).

V gene TRBV3-1 (or the pseudogene TRBV3-2) combines with J gene TRBJ2-1; the match to TRBD2 covers 10 bases. This CDR3 has 18 residues. The germline V gene encodes CDR1 LGHDT and CDR2 YNNKEL (reference sequence). V shed 4 bases, J shed 4 bases, and the junction held 13 bases outside the gene matches. DNA for the CDR3: TGTGCCAGCAGCCGCCCCGCGTCCCAGCGGGGGGGTTACAATGAGCAGTTCTTC. It is translated as CASSRPASQRGGYNEQFF.

The chain combines TRBV19 with TRBJ1-2; D unclear. Germline lookup yields CDR1 LNHDA and CDR2 SQIVND (reference sequence). Trimming took off 8 bases at V and 8 bases at J, with 9 bases between the two ends. This CDR3 has 10 residues. As DNA, the CDR3 is TGTGCCAGTGGCCCGCCGGGCTACACCTTC. Its protein product is CASGPPGYTF.

The chain uses TRBV13 and TRBJ1-1; no reliable D call. CDR3 length: 12 residues. V lost 2 bases, J lost 8 bases, and 9 bases lay in between. The germline gives CDR1 PRHDT, CDR2 FYEKMQ (reference sequence). CDR3 residues: CASSLLRQEAFF. CDR3 DNA: TGTGCCAGCAGCTTATTGAGGCAGGAAGCTTTCTTT. Full variable domain (outside the CDR3, taken from reference TRBV13 and TRBJ1-1): AAGVIQSPRHLIKEKRETATLKCYPIPRHDTVYWYQQGPGQDPQFLISFYEKMQSDKGSIPDRFSAQQFSDYHSELNMSSLELGDSALYFCASSLLRQEAFFGQGTRLTVV.

The chain is built from TRBV7-8 and TRBJ2-1; D perhaps matches TRBD1 (6 bases). Germline CDR1 is SGHVS and CDR2 is FQNEAQ. The CDR3 loop spans 14 amino acids. Trimming took 5 bases from V and 12 from J, leaving 20 bases between them. The CDR3 region is CASSENRDTGRQFF. CDR3 coding DNA: TGTGCCAGCAGCGAAAACCGGGACACGGGACGGCAGTTCTTC. Together with reference TRBV7-8 and TRBJ2-1, the CDR3 gives the full variable domain: GAGVSQSPRYKVAKRGQDVALRCDPISGHVSLFWYQQALGQGPEFLTYFQNEAQLDKSGLPSDRFFAERPEGSVSTLKIQRTQQEDSAVYLCASSENRDTGRQFFGPGTRLTVL.

The chain joins TRBV27 to TRBJ1-6; D remains unclear. Germline CDR1 reads MNHEY; CDR2 reads SMNVEV (reference sequence). This CDR3 is built from 14 residues. V gave up 5 bases and J gave up 9 bases, with 14 bases separating them. CDR3 in DNA: TGTGCCAGCAGTCCACTAGGCCTGACTTCACCCCTCCACTTT. The encoded protein is CASSPLGLTSPLHF.

The chain employs TRBV28 and TRBJ1-5, with D tentatively TRBD1 (6 bases). CDR3 size: 16 residues. CDR1 is MDHEN and CDR2 is SYDVKM in the germline V gene. V lost 3 bases and J 3 bases, leaving 15 bases between the germline ends. The CDR3 DNA is TGTGCCAGCAGTTTTAACTTCAGGGGATTCAATCAGCCCCAGCATTTT. It translates to CASSFNFRGFNQPQHF.

The rearrangement joins TRBV19 to TRBJ2-7; 7 bases line up with TRBD2. Germline CDR1 is LNHDA and CDR2 is SQIVND (reference sequence). The CDR3 contains 14 residues. J lost 5 bases, V lost 6 bases, and 10 bases had no gene match. CDR3 sequence (DNA): TGTGCCAGTAGCATGATGGGACTATTGGACGAGCAGTACTTC. Its translation is CASSMMGLLDEQYF.

This chain joins TRBV5-6 and TRBJ1-5; tentatively, D is TRBD1 (5 bases). Trimming stripped 2 bases from V and 7 bases from J, with 10 bases between. The CDR3 extends over 13 amino acids. Germline lookup yields CDR1 SGHDT and CDR2 YYEEEE. The CDR3 loop is CASSFQDTQPQHF. The CDR3 DNA reads as TGTGCCAGCAGCTTTCAGGACACACAGCCCCAGCATTTT.

By its share, this clone is medium-sized. The chain couples TRBV27 to TRBJ1-1; TRBD1 aligns across 7 bases. This CDR3 comprises 13 residues. With 5 bases clipped from V and 8 bases from J, the junction kept 8 bases outside the gene matches. Germline assignment: CDR1 MNHEY and CDR2 SMNVEV (reference sequence). CDR3 amino acids: CASSTPMTGEAFF. The CDR3 DNA reads TGTGCCAGCAGTACCCCCATGACAGGGGAAGCTTTCTTT.

The chain employs TRBV19 and TRBJ2-1; TRBD2 matches at 10 bases. CDR3 size: 17 residues. Germline CDR1 LNHDA, CDR2 SQIVND (reference sequence). The trim removed 0 bases at V and 8 bases at J, leaving 10 bases unmatched. Here the CDR3 DNA reads TGTGCCAGTAGTATAGAGCTATTTCTAGCGGGAGTTCATGAGCAGTTCTTC. Amino acid sequence: CASSIELFLAGVHEQFF.

The rearrangement links TRBV7-2 to TRBJ2-1, with D possibly TRBD1 on 5 matching bases. The CDR3 spans 13 residues. Germline CDR1 and CDR2: SGHTA and FQGNSA. V lost 8 bases, J lost 1 base, and 9 bases lay in between. The CDR3 region has the DNA TGTGCCAGCGGGGCTAATTCCTACAATGAGCAGTTCTTC. Its translation is CASGANSYNEQFF.

The V gene is TRBV28, the J gene TRBJ2-3; D is unresolved. Trimming took 5 bases from V and 4 from J, leaving 4 bases between them. The CDR3 extends over 11 amino acids. Per germline, CDR1 MDHEN and CDR2 SYDVKM. Here the CDR3 reads CASSTPDTQYF. The CDR3 bases are TGTGCCAGCAGTACACCAGATACGCAGTATTTT.

The V gene is TRBV7-2, the J gene TRBJ1-2; TRBD1 matches at 8 bases. Germline CDR1 SGHTA, CDR2 FQGNSA. CDR3 length equals 15 residues. After removal of 6 bases from V and 5 bases from J, the junction contained 11 bases not matched to a gene. The CDR3 sequence: CASRLTGALYYGYTF. Written as DNA, the CDR3 is TGTGCCAGCAGACTGACAGGGGCCCTATATTATGGCTACACCTTC.

CDR3 nucleotide sequence: TGTGCCAGCAGCTTCGGCCTGAACAGGGAAAGTTCCACTGAAGCTTTCTTT. This sequence encodes CASSFGLNRESSTEAFF. This chain links TRBV5-6 with TRBJ1-1; TRBD1 might be the D (6 bases). V was cut by 2 bases and J by 4 bases, with 21 bases left in between. The germline V gene encodes CDR1 SGHDT and CDR2 YYEEEE. The CDR3 sequence is 17 residues long.

This sequence joins TRBV7-2 and TRBJ1-2; TRBD1 matches at 8 bases. The CDR3 totals 15 residues. The V gene end was trimmed by 3 bases and the J gene end by 8 bases; junction bases not matched to a gene: 11. Germline V CDR1 and CDR2: SGHTA, FQGNSA. CDR3 DNA: TGTGCCAGCAGCTTGGACAGGGCTGGTATTATGGGCTACACCTTC. It encodes CASSLDRAGIMGYTF.

Remarks on this clone: The junction differs from germline at one of its ends, possibly a read error. The rearrangement joins TRBV28 to TRBJ1-3, with a possible D match to TRBD1 (5 bases). The CDR3 has 13 residues. Germline CDR1 and CDR2: MDHEN and SYDVKM. CDR3 sequence reads: CASSSRLDNTMYF. For the CDR3, the DNA is TGTGCCAGCAGTTCTAGGTTGGACAACACCATGTATTTT. Variable domain in full (rest from reference TRBV28 and TRBJ1-3): DVKVTQSSRYLVKRTGEKVFLECVQDMDHENMFWYRQDPGLGLRLIYFSYDVKMKEKGDIPEGYSVSREKKERFSLILESASTNQTSMYLCASSSRLDNTMYFGEGSWLTVV.

This chain connects TRBV5-4 to TRBJ1-4, with TRBD1 matching 8 bases. The CDR3 length is 17 residues. Germline V lookup: CDR1 SGHNT, CDR2 YYREEE (reference sequence). Losses at the gene ends were 1 base for V and 5 bases for J; bases not matched to a gene: 10. CDR3 sequence: CASSLNDRGRRNEKLFF. The CDR3 nucleotides read TGTGCCAGCAGCTTGAATGACAGGGGTAGGAGAAATGAAAAACTGTTTTTT.

The DNA for the CDR3 is TGTGCCAGCAGTGAAGCGCTTCTGGAGCTTTTGAATAATTCACCCCTCCACTTT. Translation: CASSEALLELLNNSPLHF. V usage is TRBV6-1 and J usage is TRBJ1-6; D unresolved. The CDR3 has 18 amino acids. Germline assignment: CDR1 MNHNS and CDR2 SASEGT. V lost 0 bases, J lost 5 bases, and 17 bases lay in between.

This rearrangement joins TRBV5-4 to TRBJ1-3; possibly TRBD1 for D (5 bases). Trimming removed 3 bases from V and 0 bases from J, with 10 bases in between. Looked up from germline, CDR1 is SGHNT and CDR2 is YYREEE (reference sequence). This CDR3 is built from 15 residues. CDR3 bases: TGTGCCAGCAGCTCGGCGGGGGGCTCTGGAAACACCATATATTTT. It is translated as CASSSAGGSGNTIYF.

The rearrangement links TRBV5-3 to TRBJ2-1, with TRBD2 matching over 8 bases. TRBV5-3 is given ORF status, its function remaining uncertain. V gave up 4 bases and J gave up 1 base; unmatched junction bases: 16. This CDR3 has 19 residues. The CDR3 region has the DNA TGTGCCAGAAGCGTCCGGGGACTAGAGACTCTGGGGTCCTACAATGAGCAGTTCTTC. Its protein product is CARSVRGLETLGSYNEQFF.